This T cell receptor beta chain stems from a study of shared clonotypes between healthy human individuals. Sorted-subset replicate PCRs used roughly 220 ng DNA, approximately 30,000 T cell genomes. In the study's own analysis: Junction-only immunoSEQ data arrived without quality scores, meaning filtering differed. Sequenced by immunoSEQ multiplex PCR; TCRdb stores in-frame clones only, minus some. The DNA gave D and trimming, while V, J and clone size come from that table. The data contain hundreds of thousands of clones, around 73% of them singletons. Regarding this clone: Its specificity is not known.

V gave up 6 bases and J gave up 5 bases; unmatched junction bases: 10. This CDR3 is built from 15 residues. Germline V gives CDR1 MDHEN, CDR2 SYDVKM. Whole-study findings and limits: Represented diversity (both genetic and exposure-history) was limited by the small number of donors. For naive CD4 cells, 5% to 6.5% of clonotypes were shared across several donors.

This receptor was obtained from a woman aged 25 to 39 in good health. The specimen sequenced was memory CD4+ T cells sorted from blood. Subset here: CD45RA-negative fraction. This chain joins TRBV28 and TRBJ2-1; the match to TRBD2 covers 7 bases. CDR3 in amino acids: CASSNRLAVNNEQFF. CDR3 nucleotides: TGTGCCAGCAGCAACAGACTAGCTGTGAACAATGAGCAGTTCTTC.